The 9 T cell receptor beta chains reported below all come from one sample, sequenced in a study of cytomegalovirus exposure and HLA in healthy donors. Primers for the PCR totalled 60 Vbeta and 13 Jbeta. Method: immunoSEQ multiplex PCR; TCRdb's copy keeps in-frame clones and lacks some. Of approximately 180,000 clones in the sample, 75% to 90% are singletons; the top ten hold 5.5% to 7.5%. Sequencing input: PBMCs. The source is a man aged 30 to 39 in good health and CMV-seropositive.

V and J are TRBV10-2 and TRBJ2-1, with 7 bases matching TRBD2. Germline CDR1 WSHSY, CDR2 SAAADI. There are 12 residues in the CDR3. The J segment lost 7 bases and the V segment lost 10 bases, leaving 7 bases of the junction unmatched. CDR3 region: CAIGTTPNEQFF. CDR3 nucleotide sequence: TGCGCCATTGGGACTACTCCTAATGAGCAGTTCTTC.

This clone was seen a handful of times. V usage is TRBV2 and J usage is TRBJ1-4; D may be TRBD1 (5 bases). This CDR3 region has 14 residues. Germline CDR1 reads SNHLY; CDR2 reads FYNNEI. V shed 3 bases and J shed 4 bases, with 9 bases lying between them. The DNA of the CDR3 is TGTGCCAGCAGTGAGTTTCAGGGTAATGAAAAACTGTTTTTT. Its protein product is CASSEFQGNEKLFF.

The chain couples TRBV6-5 to TRBJ2-7, with D possibly being TRBD2 (6 bases). Trimming shortened V by 0 bases and J by 2 bases, and 11 bases separated the two germline ends. This CDR3 has 15 residues. Per the germline V gene, CDR1 is MNHEY and CDR2 is SVGAGI. This chain's CDR3 is CASSYSTGDAYEQYF. CDR3 nucleotides: TGTGCCAGCAGTTACTCGACGGGAGACGCCTACGAGCAGTACTTC.

This sequence joins TRBV7-8 and TRBJ2-7, with a possible D match to TRBD1 (6 bases). The CDR3 extends over 15 amino acids. The germline V and J ends were trimmed by 4 bases and 3 bases, with 16 bases remaining between them. CDR1 is SGHVS and CDR2 is FQNEAQ in the germline V gene. The CDR3 is CASSSVPRDNYEQYF. The CDR3 DNA follows: TGTGCCAGCAGCTCAGTACCCCGGGACAACTACGAGCAGTACTTC.

The rearrangement joins TRBV7-8 to TRBJ2-3, with 13 bases that match TRBD2. The CDR3 is 21 residues long. Germline V gene lookup returns CDR1 SGHVS and CDR2 FQNEAQ. V lost 2 bases, J lost 6 bases, and 20 bases stayed unmatched. The CDR3 sequence is CASSLKVSWTSGRKIGDTQYF. The CDR3 DNA follows: TGTGCCAGCAGCTTAAAGGTTTCCTGGACTAGCGGGAGAAAGATTGGTGATACGCAGTATTTT. Combining the CDR3 with reference TRBV7-8 and TRBJ2-3 gives the whole variable domain GAGVSQSPRYKVAKRGQDVALRCDPISGHVSLFWYQQALGQGPEFLTYFQNEAQLDKSGLPSDRFFAERPEGSVSTLKIQRTQQEDSAVYLCASSLKVSWTSGRKIGDTQYFGPGTRLTVL.

The chain uses TRBV6-5 and TRBJ2-1; TRBD1 agrees at 8 bases. CDR3 length: 16 amino acids. The junction had 9 bases not matched to a gene; V was cut back by 2 bases and J by 6 bases. Germline CDR1 MNHEY, CDR2 SVGAGI. This chain's CDR3 is CASSYGDRLTGNEQFF. The CDR3 bases are TGTGCCAGCAGTTACGGGGACAGGCTCACAGGCAATGAGCAGTTCTTC.

The chain is built from TRBV18 and TRBJ1-2; 7 positions agree with TRBD1. The CDR3 has 15 amino acids. The V and J ends lost 0 bases and 4 bases, in that order; junction bases with no gene match: 5. Per germline, CDR1 KGHSH and CDR2 LQKENI. CDR3 residues: CASSPPWPGGYGYTF. The CDR3 region has the DNA TGTGCCAGCTCACCACCGTGGCCAGGGGGCTATGGCTACACCTTC. The full variable domain, rest sourced from reference TRBV18 and TRBJ1-2, is NAGVMQNPRHLVRRRGQEARLRCSPMKGHSHVYWYRQLPEEGLKFMVYLQKENIIDESGMPKERFSAEFPKEGPSILRIQQVVRGDSAAYFCASSPPWPGGYGYTFGSGTRLTVV.

The rearrangement links TRBV5-1 to TRBJ2-5; D perhaps matches TRBD2 (5 bases). Per the germline V gene, CDR1 is SGHRS and CDR2 is YFSETQ. This CDR3 contains 15 residues. Trimming stripped 4 bases from V and 4 bases from J, with 17 bases between. DNA for the CDR3: TGCGCCAGCAGCGGCGGCCTAGGAGGAGGAGAGACCCAGTACTTC. It encodes CASSGGLGGGETQYF.

The chain joins TRBV14 to TRBJ2-3; TRBD2 might be the D (6 bases). The germline V gene has CDR1 SGHDN and CDR2 FVKESK. There are 15 residues in the CDR3. Trimming took off 1 base at V and 2 bases at J, with 10 bases between the two ends. CDR3 amino acids: CASSQASENTDTQYF. DNA of the CDR3: TGTGCCAGCAGCCAAGCTAGCGAGAACACAGATACGCAGTATTTT.